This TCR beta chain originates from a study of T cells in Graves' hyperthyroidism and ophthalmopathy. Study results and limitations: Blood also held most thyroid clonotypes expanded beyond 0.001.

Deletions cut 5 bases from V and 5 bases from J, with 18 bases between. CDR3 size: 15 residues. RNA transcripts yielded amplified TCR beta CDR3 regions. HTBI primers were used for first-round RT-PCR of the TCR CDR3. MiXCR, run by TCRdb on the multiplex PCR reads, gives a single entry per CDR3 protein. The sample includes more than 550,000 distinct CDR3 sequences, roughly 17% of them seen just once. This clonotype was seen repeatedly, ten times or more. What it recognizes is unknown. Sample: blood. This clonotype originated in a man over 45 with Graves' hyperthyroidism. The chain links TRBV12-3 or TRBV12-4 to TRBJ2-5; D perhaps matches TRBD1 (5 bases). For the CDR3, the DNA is TGTGCCAGCAGTCGTCTGGCAGGGCTCGAGGAGACCCAGTACTTC. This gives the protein CASSRLAGLEETQYF.